Sequencing of this T cell receptor beta chain was carried out in a study of T cell responses to AZD1222 COVID-19 vaccine. Trimming took 6 bases from V and 4 from J, leaving 13 bases between them. Looked up from germline, CDR1 is MNHEY and CDR2 is SMNVEV (reference sequence). This CDR3 contains 14 residues. Here immunoSEQ multiplex PCR was the method, and the copy in TCRdb shows in-frame clones only, minus some. This table holds roughly 120,000 clones, around 92% found once. The TCR was taken from an adult who received the AZD1222 COVID-19 vaccine. The J gene is TRBJ1-5, the V gene TRBV27; D might be TRBD1 (6 bases). The starting material was peripheral blood, obtained 28 days after the second AZD1222 dose. CDR3 sequence reads: CASRPRGTNQPQHF. CDR3 nucleotides: TGTGCCAGCAGGCCCAGGGGAACTAATCAGCCCCAGCATTTT.